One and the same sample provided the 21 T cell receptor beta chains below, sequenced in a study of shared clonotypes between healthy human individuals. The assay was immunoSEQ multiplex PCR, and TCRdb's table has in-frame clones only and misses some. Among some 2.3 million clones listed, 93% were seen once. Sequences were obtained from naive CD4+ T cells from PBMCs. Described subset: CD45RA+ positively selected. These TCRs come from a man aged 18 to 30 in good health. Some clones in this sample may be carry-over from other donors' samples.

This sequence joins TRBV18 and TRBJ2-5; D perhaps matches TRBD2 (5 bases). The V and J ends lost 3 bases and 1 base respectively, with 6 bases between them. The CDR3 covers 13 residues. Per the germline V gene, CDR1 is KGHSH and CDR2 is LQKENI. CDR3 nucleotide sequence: TGTGCCAGCTCACCGGAGGTCCAAGAGACCCAGTACTTC. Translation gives CASSPEVQETQYF.

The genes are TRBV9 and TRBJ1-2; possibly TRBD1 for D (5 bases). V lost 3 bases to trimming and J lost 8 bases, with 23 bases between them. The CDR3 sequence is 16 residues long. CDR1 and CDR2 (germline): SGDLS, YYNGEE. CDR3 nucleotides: TGTGCCAGCAGCGCCAATTCCTTACTCCTTTGGGGCGGCTACACCTTC. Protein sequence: CASSANSLLLWGGYTF.

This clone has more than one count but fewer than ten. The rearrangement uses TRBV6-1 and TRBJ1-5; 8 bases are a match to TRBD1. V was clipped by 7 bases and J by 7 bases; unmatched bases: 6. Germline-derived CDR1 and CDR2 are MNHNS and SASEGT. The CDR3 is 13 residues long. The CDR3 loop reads CASNGQGGQPQHF. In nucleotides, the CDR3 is TGTGCCAGCAATGGACAGGGCGGGCAGCCCCAGCATTTT.

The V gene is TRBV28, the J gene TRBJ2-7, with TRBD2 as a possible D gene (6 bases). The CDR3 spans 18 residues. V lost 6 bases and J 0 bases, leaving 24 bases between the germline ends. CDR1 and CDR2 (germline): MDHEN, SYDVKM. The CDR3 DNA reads TGTGCCAGCAGGCCACCGCCCGGGACTTTTCAGAGCTCCTACGAGCAGTACTTC. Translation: CASRPPPGTFQSSYEQYF. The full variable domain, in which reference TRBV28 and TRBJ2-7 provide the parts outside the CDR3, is DVKVTQSSRYLVKRTGEKVFLECVQDMDHENMFWYRQDPGLGLRLIYFSYDVKMKEKGDIPEGYSVSREKKERFSLILESASTNQTSMYLCASRPPPGTFQSSYEQYFGPGTRLTVT.

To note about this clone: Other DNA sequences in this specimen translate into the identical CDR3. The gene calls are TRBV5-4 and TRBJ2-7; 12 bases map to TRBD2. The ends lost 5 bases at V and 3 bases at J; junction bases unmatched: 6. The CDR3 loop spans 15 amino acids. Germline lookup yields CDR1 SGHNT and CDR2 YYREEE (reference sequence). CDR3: CASSLGLAGIYEQYF. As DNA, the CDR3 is TGTGCCAGCAGTTTAGGACTAGCGGGAATCTACGAGCAGTACTTC.

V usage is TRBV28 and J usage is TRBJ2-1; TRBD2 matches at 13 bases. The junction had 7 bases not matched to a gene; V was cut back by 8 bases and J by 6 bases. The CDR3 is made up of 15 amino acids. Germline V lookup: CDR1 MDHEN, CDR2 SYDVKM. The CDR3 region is CASRTTSGRGNEQFF. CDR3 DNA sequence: TGTGCCAGCCGAACCACTAGCGGGAGGGGCAATGAGCAGTTCTTC.

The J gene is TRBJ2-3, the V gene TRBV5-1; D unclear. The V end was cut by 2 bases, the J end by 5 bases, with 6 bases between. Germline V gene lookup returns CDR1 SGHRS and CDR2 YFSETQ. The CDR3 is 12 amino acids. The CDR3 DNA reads TGCGCCAGCAGCTTCCCCCTAGATACGCAGTATTTT. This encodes CASSFPLDTQYF.

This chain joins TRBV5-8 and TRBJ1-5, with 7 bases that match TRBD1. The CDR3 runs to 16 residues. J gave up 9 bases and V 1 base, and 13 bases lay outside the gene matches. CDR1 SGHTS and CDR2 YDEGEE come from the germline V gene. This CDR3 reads CASSLTRGSASGPQHF. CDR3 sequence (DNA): TGTGCCAGCAGCTTGACCAGGGGGTCGGCCTCGGGGCCCCAGCATTTT.

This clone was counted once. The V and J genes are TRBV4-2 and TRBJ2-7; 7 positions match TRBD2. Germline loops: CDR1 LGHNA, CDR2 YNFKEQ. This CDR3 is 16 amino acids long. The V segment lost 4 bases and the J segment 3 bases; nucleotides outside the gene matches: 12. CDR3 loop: CASSPEATSRSYEQYF. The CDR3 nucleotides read TGTGCCAGCAGCCCGGAAGCGACTAGCCGAAGCTACGAGCAGTACTTC.

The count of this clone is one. CDR3 region: CASSVDLGGWTDTQYF. Here the CDR3 DNA reads TGTGCCAGCAGCGTAGATTTGGGTGGGTGGACAGATACGCAGTATTTT. The genes are TRBV9 and TRBJ2-3; D is ambiguous. V was cut by 0 bases and J by 3 bases, with 14 bases left in between. The germline V gene has CDR1 SGDLS and CDR2 YYNGEE. The CDR3 has 16 residues.

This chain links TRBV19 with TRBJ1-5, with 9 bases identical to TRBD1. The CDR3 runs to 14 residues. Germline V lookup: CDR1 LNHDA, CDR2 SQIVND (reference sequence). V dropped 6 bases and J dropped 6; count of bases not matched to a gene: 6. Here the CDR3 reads CASRGQGNGQPQHF. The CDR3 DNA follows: TGTGCCAGTAGGGGACAGGGTAATGGTCAGCCCCAGCATTTT.

The CDR3 DNA follows: TGTGCCAGCAGCTTAGCCGGCCGGACAGGGTCAGGTGGCTACACCTTC. Translation gives CASSLAGRTGSGGYTF. This chain uses TRBV7-2 with TRBJ1-2; TRBD1 matches at 8 bases. The germline CDR1 and CDR2 sequences are SGHTA and FQGNSA. V dropped 0 bases and J dropped 7; count of bases not matched to a gene: 10. The CDR3 length is 16 residues.

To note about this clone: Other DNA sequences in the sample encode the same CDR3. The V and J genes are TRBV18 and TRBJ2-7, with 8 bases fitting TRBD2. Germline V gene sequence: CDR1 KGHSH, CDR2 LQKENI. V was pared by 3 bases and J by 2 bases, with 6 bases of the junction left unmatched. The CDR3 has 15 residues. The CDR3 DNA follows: TGTGCCAGCTCACCCGGGGCGGGGGGAACCTACGAGCAGTACTTC. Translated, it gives CASSPGAGGTYEQYF. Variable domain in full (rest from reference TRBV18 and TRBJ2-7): NAGVMQNPRHLVRRRGQEARLRCSPMKGHSHVYWYRQLPEEGLKFMVYLQKENIIDESGMPKERFSAEFPKEGPSILRIQQVVRGDSAAYFCASSPGAGGTYEQYFGPGTRLTVT.

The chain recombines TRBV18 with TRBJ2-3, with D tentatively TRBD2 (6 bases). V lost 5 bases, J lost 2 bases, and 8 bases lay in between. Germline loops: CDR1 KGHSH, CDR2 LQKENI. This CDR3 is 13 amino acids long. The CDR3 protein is CASSELATDTQYF. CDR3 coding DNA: TGTGCCAGCTCAGAACTAGCCACAGATACGCAGTATTTT.

This chain's CDR3 is CAWRRDSHFTGELFF. CDR3 coding DNA: TGTGCCTGGAGGCGGGACAGTCACTTCACCGGGGAGCTGTTTTTT. The chain uses TRBV30 and TRBJ2-2; perhaps TRBD1 as D (7 bases). This CDR3 comprises 15 residues. V lost 3 bases and J lost 4, with 15 bases in between. CDR1 is GTSNPN, CDR2 SVGIG, per germline (reference sequence).

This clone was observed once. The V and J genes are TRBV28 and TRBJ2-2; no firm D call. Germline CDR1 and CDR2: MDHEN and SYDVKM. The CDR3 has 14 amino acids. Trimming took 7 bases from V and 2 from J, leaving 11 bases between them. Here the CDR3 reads CASMVWSNTGELFF. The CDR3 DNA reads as TGTGCCAGCATGGTCTGGAGTAACACCGGGGAGCTGTTTTTT. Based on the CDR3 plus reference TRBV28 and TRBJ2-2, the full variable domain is DVKVTQSSRYLVKRTGEKVFLECVQDMDHENMFWYRQDPGLGLRLIYFSYDVKMKEKGDIPEGYSVSREKKERFSLILESASTNQTSMYLCASMVWSNTGELFFGEGSRLTVL.

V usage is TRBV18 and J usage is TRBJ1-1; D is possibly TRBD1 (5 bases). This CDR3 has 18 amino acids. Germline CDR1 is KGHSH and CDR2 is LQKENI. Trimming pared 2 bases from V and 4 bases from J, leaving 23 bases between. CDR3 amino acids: CASSPVVWDSSGGTEAFF. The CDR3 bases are TGTGCCAGCTCACCAGTGGTCTGGGACTCAAGTGGTGGCACTGAAGCTTTCTTT.

The chain's CDR3 is CSAPLKETQYF. The CDR3 nucleotides are TGCAGTGCCCCGCTGAAAGAGACCCAGTACTTC. The V gene is TRBV20-1, the J gene TRBJ2-5; D gene uncertain. With 6 bases removed from V and 3 bases from J, the gap between germline ends came to 8 bases. Per germline, CDR1 DFQATT and CDR2 SNEGSKA (reference sequence). The CDR3 sequence is 11 residues long.

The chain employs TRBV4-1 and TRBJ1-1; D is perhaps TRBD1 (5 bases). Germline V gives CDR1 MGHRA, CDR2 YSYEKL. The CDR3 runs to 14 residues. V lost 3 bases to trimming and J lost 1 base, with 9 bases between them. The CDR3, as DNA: TGCGCCAGCAGCCATGCCGGGGGGAACACTGAAGCTTTCTTT. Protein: CASSHAGGNTEAFF.

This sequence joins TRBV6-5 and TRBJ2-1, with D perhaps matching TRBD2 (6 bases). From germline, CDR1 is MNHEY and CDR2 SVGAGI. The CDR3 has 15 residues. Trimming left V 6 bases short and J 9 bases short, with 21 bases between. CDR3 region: CASRRPGGTRGEQFF. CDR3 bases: TGTGCCAGCAGACGCCCTGGCGGGACGCGGGGTGAGCAGTTCTTC.

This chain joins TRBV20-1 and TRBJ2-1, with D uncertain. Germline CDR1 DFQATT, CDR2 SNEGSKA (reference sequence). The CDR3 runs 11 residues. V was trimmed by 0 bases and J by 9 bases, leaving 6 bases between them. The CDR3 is CSAREVAEQFF. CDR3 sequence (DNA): TGCAGTGCTAGAGAGGTGGCTGAGCAGTTCTTC.